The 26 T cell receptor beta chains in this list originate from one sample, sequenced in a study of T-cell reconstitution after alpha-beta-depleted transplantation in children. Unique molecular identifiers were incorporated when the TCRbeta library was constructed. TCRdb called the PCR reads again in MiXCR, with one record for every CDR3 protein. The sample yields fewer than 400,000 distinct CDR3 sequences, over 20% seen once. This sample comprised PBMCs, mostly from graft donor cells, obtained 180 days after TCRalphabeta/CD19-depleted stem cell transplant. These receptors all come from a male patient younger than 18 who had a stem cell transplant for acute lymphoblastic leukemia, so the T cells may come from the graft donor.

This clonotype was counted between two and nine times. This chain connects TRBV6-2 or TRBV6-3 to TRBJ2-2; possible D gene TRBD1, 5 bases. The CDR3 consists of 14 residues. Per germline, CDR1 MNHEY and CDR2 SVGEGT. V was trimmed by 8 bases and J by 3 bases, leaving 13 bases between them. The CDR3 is CASLRQGDTGELFF. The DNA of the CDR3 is TGTGCCAGCTTGCGGCAGGGTGACACCGGGGAGCTGTTTTTT.

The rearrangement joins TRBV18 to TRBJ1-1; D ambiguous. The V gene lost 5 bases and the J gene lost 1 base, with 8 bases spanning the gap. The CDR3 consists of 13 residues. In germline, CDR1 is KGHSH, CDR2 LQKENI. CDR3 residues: CASSSGSNTEAFF. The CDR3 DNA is TGTGCCAGCTCAAGCGGGTCGAACACTGAAGCTTTCTTT. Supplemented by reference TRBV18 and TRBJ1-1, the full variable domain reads NAGVMQNPRHLVRRRGQEARLRCSPMKGHSHVYWYRQLPEEGLKFMVYLQKENIIDESGMPKERFSAEFPKEGPSILRIQQVVRGDSAAYFCASSSGSNTEAFFGQGTRLTVV.

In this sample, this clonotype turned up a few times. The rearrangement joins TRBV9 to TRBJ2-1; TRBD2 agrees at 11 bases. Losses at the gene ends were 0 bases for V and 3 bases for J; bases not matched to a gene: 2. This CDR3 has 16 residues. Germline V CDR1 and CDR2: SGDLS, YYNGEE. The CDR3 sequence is CASSVVGTSGYNEQFF. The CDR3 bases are TGTGCCAGCAGCGTAGTAGGGACTAGCGGCTACAATGAGCAGTTCTTC.

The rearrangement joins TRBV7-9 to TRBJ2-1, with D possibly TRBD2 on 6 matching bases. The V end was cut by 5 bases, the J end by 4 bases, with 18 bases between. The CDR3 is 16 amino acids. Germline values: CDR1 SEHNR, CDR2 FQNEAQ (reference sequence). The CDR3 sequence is CASSPGGNRNYNEQFF. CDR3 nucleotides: TGTGCCAGCAGCCCCGGCGGGAATCGAAATTACAATGAGCAGTTCTTC.

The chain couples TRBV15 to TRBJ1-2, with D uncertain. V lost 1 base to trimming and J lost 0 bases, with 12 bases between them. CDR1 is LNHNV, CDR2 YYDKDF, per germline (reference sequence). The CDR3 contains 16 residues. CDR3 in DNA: TGTGCCACCAGCAGAGTACCGACACGATCTAACTATGGCTACACCTTC. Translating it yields CATSRVPTRSNYGYTF.

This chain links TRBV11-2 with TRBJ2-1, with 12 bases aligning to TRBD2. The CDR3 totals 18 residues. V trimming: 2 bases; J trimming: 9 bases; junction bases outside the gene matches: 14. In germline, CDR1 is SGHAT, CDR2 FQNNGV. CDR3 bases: TGTGCCAGCAGCTTACCCATGAGACTAGCGGGAGCGAATGGTGAGCAGTTCTTC. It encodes CASSLPMRLAGANGEQFF.

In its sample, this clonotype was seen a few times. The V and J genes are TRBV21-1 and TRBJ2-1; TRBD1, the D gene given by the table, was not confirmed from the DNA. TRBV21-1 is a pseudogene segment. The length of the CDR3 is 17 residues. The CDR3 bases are TGTGCCAGCAGCAAAGCCCGACAGGGAAGGGTCTACAATGAGCAGTTCTTC. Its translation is CASSKARQGRVYNEQFF.

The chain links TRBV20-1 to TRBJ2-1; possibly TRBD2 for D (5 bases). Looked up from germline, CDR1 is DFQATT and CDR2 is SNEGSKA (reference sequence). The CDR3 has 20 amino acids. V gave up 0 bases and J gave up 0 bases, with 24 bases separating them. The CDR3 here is CSARESFGLRPGSSYNEQFF. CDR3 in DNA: TGCAGTGCTAGAGAGAGCTTTGGACTGAGGCCCGGAAGCTCCTACAATGAGCAGTTCTTC.

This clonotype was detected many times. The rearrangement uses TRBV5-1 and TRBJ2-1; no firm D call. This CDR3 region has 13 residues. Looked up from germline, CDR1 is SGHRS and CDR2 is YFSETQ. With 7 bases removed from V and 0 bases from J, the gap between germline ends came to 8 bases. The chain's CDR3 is CASSQDSYNEQFF. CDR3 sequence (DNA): TGCGCCAGCTCTCAAGACTCCTACAATGAGCAGTTCTTC.

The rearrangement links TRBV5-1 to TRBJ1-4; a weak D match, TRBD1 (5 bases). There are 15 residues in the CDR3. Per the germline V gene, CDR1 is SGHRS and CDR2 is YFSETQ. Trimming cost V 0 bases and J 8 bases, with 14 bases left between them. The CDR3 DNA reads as TGCGCCAGCAGCTTGGCCCCCGGCAGGGAAGAAAAACTGTTTTTT. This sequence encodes CASSLAPGREEKLFF.

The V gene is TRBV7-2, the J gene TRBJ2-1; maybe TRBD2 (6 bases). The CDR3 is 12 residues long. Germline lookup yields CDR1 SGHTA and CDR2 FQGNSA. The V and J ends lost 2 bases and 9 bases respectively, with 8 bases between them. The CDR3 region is CASSLWRAEQFF. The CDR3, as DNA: TGTGCCAGCAGCTTATGGAGGGCTGAGCAGTTCTTC.

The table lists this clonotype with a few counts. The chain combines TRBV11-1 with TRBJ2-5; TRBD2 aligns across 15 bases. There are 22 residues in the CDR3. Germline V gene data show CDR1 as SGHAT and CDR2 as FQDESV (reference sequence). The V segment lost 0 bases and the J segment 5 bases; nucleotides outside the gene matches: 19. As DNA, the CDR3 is TGTGCCAGCAGCTTAGCGAGGTTTCCGGGACTAGCGGGAGGCTGGCAGTTGGAGACCCAGTACTTC. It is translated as CASSLARFPGLAGGWQLETQYF.

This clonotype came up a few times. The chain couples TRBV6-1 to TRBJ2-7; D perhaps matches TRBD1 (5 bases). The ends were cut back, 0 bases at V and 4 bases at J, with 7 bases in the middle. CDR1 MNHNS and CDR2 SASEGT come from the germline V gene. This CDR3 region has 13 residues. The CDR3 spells CASSEAQEYEQYF. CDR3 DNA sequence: TGTGCCAGCAGTGAAGCACAGGAGTACGAGCAGTACTTC.

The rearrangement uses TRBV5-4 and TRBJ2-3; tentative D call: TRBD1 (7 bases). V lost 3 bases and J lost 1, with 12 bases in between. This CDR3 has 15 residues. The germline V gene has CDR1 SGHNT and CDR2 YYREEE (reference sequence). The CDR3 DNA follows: TGTGCCAGCAGCTGGGGGGACAGACGCACAGATACGCAGTATTTT. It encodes CASSWGDRRTDTQYF.

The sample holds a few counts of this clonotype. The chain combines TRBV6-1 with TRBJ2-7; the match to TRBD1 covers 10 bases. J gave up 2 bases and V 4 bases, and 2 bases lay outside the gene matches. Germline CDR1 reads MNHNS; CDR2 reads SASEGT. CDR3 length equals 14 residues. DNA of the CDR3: TGTGCCAGCAGTGGGACAGGGGGGGCCTACGAGCAGTACTTC. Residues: CASSGTGGAYEQYF.

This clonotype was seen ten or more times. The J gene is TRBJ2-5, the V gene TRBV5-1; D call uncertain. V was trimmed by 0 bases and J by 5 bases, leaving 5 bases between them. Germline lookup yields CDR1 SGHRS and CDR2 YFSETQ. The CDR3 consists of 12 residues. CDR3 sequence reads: CASSLVGETQYF. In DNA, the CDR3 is TGCGCCAGCAGCTTGGTGGGGGAGACCCAGTACTTC.

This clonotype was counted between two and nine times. CDR3 nucleotides: TGTGCCACCAGCGGAGGACAGGCGCTCGGACCCCAGCATTTT. Its translation is CATSGGQALGPQHF. The chain has TRBV15 and TRBJ1-5; TRBD1 matches 7 bases. The junction had 11 bases not matched to a gene; V was cut back by 5 bases and J by 10 bases. Per the germline V gene, CDR1 is LNHNV and CDR2 is YYDKDF (reference sequence). The CDR3 length is 14 residues.

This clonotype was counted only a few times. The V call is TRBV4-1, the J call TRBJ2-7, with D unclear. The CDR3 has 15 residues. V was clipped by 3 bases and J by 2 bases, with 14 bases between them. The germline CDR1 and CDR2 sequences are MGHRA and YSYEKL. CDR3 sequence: CASSHQSSLTYEQYF. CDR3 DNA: TGCGCCAGCAGCCACCAGAGCAGTCTAACCTACGAGCAGTACTTC.

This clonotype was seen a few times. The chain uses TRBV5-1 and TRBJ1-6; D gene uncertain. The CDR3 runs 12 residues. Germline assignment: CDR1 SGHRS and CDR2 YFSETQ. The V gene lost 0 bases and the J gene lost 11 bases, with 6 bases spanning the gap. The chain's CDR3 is CASSLDSTPLHF. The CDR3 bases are TGCGCCAGCAGCTTGGATTCCACACCCCTCCACTTT.

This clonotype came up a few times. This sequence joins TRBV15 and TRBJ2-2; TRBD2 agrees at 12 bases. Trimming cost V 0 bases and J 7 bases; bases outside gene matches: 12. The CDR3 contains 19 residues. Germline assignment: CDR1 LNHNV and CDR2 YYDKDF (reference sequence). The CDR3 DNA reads TGTGCCACCAGCAGAGATGATGTGACTAGCGGGAGAGTTATCGGGGAGCTGTTTTTT. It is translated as CATSRDDVTSGRVIGELFF.

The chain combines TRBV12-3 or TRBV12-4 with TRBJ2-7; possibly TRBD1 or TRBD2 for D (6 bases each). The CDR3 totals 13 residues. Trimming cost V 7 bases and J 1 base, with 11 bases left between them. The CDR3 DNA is TGTGCCAGCACGGGGGCTTCGTCCTACGAGCAGTACTTC. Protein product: CASTGASSYEQYF.

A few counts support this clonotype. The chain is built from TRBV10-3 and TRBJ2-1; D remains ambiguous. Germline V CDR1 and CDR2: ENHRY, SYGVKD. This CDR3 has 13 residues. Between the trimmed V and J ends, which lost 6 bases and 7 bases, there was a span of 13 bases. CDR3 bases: TGTGCCATCAGCGGTGAAGGGAATAATGAGCAGTTCTTC. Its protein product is CAISGEGNNEQFF.

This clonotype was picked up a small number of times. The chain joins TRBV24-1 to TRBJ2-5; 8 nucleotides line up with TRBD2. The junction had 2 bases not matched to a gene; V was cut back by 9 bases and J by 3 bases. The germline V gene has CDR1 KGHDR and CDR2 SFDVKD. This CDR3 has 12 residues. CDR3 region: CATSGGEETQYF. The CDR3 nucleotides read TGTGCCACCTCGGGAGGGGAAGAGACCCAGTACTTC.

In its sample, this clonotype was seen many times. The CDR3 loop reads CASSPWDRGIYGYTF. CDR3 sequence (DNA): TGCGCCAGCAGCCCTTGGGACAGGGGCATATATGGCTACACCTTC. V usage is TRBV5-1 and J usage is TRBJ1-2; 10 nucleotides agree with TRBD1. CDR1 SGHRS and CDR2 YFSETQ come from the germline V gene. This CDR3 contains 15 residues. Trimming took 4 bases from V and 5 from J; bases not matched to a gene: 8.

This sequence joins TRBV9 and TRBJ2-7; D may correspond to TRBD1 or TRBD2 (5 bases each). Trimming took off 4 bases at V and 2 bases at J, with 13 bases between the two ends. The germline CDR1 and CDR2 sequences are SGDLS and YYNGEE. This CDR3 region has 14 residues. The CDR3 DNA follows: TGTGCCAGCAGCCCCCGGGACCTGACCTACGAGCAGTACTTC. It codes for CASSPRDLTYEQYF.

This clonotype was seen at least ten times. CDR3 DNA: TGTGCCAGCAGCGTAGCCCCTAGCACAGATACGCAGTATTTT. Translating gives CASSVAPSTDTQYF. The chain is built from TRBV9 and TRBJ2-3, with D uncertain. The CDR3 consists of 14 residues. Germline V CDR1 and CDR2: SGDLS, YYNGEE. The V end was cut by 0 bases, the J end by 0 bases, with 5 bases between. Full variable domain (rest looked up from reference TRBV9 and TRBJ2-3): DSGVTQTPKHLITATGQRVTLRCSPRSGDLSVYWYQQSLDQGLQFLIQYYNGEERAKGNILERFSAQQFPDLHSELNLSSLELGDSALYFCASSVAPSTDTQYFGPGTRLTVL.